The 2 T cell receptor beta chains below come from one sample, sequenced in a study of shared clonotypes between healthy human individuals. Libraries were prepared by immunoSEQ multiplex PCR; TCRdb keeps only in-frame clonotypes and omits some of them. Of about 600,000 clones listed, just under 97% are singletons. CD45RO-negative, CCR7-positively selected cells formed the naive CD8 fraction, excluding terminally differentiated effector memory CD45RA+ cells. The sample was naive CD8+ T cells sorted from blood. The receptors stem from a woman between 25 and 40 years old in good health.

This clone was observed a single time. The genes are TRBV27 and TRBJ1-1, with a possible D match to TRBD1 (6 bases). The CDR3 has 14 amino acids. From germline, CDR1 is MNHEY and CDR2 SMNVEV (reference sequence). The V and J ends lost 6 bases and 5 bases respectively, with 16 bases between them. CDR3 region: CASSPQGWGTEAFF. In nucleotides, the CDR3 is TGTGCCAGCAGCCCACAGGGTTGGGGGACTGAAGCTTTCTTT.

The rearrangement links TRBV29-1 to TRBJ2-1; a possible D gene is TRBD1 (6 bases). This CDR3 is 14 amino acids long. CDR1 and CDR2 (germline): SQVTM, ANQGSEA. V lost 0 bases and J 4 bases, leaving 10 bases between the germline ends. The CDR3 sequence is CSVEEGGPYNEQFF. CDR3 sequence (DNA): TGCAGCGTTGAAGAAGGGGGTCCTTACAATGAGCAGTTCTTC.